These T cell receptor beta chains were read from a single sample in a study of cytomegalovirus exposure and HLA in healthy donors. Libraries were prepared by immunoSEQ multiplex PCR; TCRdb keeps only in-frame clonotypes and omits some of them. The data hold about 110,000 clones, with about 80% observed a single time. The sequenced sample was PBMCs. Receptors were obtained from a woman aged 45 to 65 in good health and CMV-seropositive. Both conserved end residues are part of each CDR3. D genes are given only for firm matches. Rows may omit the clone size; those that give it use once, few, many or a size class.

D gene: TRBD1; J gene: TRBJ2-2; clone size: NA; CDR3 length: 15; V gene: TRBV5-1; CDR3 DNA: TGCGCCAGCAGCTTGGGAGACAGGGGAGGAGGGGAGCTGTTTTTT; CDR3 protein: CASSLGDRGGGELFF
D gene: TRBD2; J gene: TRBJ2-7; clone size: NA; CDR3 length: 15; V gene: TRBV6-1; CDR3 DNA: TGTGCCAGCGGGCGGACTAGCGGGGGTTCCTACGAGCAGTACTTC; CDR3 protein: CASGRTSGGSYEQYF
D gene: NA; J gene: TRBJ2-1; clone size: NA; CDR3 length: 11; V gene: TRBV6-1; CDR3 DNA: TGTGCCAGCAGTGAGGGCCATGAGCAGTTCTTC; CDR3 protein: CASSEGHEQFF
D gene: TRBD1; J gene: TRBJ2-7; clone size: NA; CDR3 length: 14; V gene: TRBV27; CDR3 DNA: TGTGCCAGCAGTTCCCCCAGGGGGCGTTACGAGCAGTACTTC; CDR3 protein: CASSSPRGRYEQYF
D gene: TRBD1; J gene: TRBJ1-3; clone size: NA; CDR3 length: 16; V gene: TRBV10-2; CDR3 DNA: TGCGCCAGCAGTGATGTTCCAGGGGGGACTGGAAACACCATATATTTT; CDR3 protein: CASSDVPGGTGNTIYF
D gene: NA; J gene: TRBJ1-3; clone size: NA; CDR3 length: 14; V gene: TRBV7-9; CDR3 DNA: TGTTCCAGCAGCTGGGGGGGAGATGGAAACACCATATATTTT; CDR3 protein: CSSSWGGDGNTIYF
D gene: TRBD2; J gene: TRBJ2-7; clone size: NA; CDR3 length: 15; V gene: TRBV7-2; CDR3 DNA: TGTGCCAGCAGCTTTAGACTAGCGGGAAACTACGAGCAGTACTTC; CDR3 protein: CASSFRLAGNYEQYF
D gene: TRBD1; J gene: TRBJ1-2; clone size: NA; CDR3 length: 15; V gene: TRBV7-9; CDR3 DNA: TGTGCCAGCAGCTTAGGGGACAGCCCGAAGGATGGCTACACCTTC; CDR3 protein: CASSLGDSPKDGYTF
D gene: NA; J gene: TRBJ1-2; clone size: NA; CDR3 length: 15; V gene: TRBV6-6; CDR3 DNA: TGTGCCAGCAGTTCCCCGGCAGGTTCACTCTATGGCTACACCTTC; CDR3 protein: CASSSPAGSLYGYTF
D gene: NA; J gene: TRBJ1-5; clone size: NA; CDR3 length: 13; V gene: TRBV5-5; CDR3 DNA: TGTGCCAGCAGCTTGGGCCACCAGCAGCCCCAGCATTTT; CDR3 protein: CASSLGHQQPQHF
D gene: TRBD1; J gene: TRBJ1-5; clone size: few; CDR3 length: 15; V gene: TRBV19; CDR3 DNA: TGTGCCACCCGCCCAGACAGGGTGCCGAATCAGCCCCAGCATTTT; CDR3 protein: CATRPDRVPNQPQHF
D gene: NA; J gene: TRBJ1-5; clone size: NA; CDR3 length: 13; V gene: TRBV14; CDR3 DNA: TGTGCCAGCAGCCAAGACAAGAGGCAGCCCCAGCATTTT; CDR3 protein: CASSQDKRQPQHF
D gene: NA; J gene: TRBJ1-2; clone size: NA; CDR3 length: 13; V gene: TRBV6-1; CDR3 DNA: TGTGCCAGCAATGTGGCCAGGGCTGATGGCTACACCTTC; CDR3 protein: CASNVARADGYTF
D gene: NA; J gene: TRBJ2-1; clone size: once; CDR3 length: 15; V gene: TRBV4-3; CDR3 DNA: TGCGCCAGCAGCCAGGGGGCCGTAGGTTACAATGAGCAGTTCTTC; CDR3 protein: CASSQGAVGYNEQFF
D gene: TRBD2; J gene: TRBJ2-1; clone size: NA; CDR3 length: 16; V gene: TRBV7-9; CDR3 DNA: TGTGCCAGCAGCCCTGGGACTAGCGGGGGAAATAATGAGCAGTTCTTC; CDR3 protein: CASSPGTSGGNNEQFF
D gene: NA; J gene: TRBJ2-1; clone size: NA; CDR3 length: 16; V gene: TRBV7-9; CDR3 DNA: TGTGCCAGCAGCTTAGATGGGACTTTATCCTACAATGAGCAGTTCTTC; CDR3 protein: CASSLDGTLSYNEQFF
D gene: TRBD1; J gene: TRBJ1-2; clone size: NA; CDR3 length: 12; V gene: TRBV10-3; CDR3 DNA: TGTGCCATCAGCAAAGGACAGGAAGGCTACACCTTC; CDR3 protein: CAISKGQEGYTF
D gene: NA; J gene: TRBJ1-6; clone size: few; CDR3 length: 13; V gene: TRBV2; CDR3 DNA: TGTGCCAGCGAGTCAGGGAGGAATTCACCCCTCCACTTT; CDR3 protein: CASESGRNSPLHF
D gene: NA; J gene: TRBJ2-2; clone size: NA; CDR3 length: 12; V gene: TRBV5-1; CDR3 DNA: TGCGCCAGCAGCCCATTTTCCGGGGAGCTGTTTTTT; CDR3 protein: CASSPFSGELFF
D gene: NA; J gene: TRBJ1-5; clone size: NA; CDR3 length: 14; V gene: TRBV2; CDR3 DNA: TGTGCCAGCAGAGAGGGGGTGGCCAATCAGCCCCAGCATTTT; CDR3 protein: CASREGVANQPQHF
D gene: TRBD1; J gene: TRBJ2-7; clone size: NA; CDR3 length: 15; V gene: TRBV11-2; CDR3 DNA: TGTGCCAGCAGCTCCTGGACAGGGGCCGGGTACGAGCAGTACTTC; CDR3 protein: CASSSWTGAGYEQYF
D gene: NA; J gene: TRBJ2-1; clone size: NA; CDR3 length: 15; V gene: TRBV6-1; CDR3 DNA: TGTGCCAGCAGTCCCCGACTAAGGGAGTTGGATGAGCAGTTCTTC; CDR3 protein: CASSPRLRELDEQFF
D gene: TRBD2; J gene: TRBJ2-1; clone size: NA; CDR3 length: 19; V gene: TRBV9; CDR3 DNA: TGTGCCAGCAGCGCCCGGACTAGCGGGGGCCGGAGCTCCTACAATGAGCAGTTCTTC; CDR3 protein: CASSARTSGGRSSYNEQFF
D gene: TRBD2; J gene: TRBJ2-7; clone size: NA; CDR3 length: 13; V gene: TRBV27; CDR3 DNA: TGTGCCAGCACCCCAACCGGGACTAGCGTGTGGTACTTC; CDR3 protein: CASTPTGTSVWYF
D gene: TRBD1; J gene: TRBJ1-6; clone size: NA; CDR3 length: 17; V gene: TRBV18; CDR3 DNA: TGTGCCAGCTCACCACCGGAGACAGGGCTCTCAAATTCACCCCTCCACTTT; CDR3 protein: CASSPPETGLSNSPLHF
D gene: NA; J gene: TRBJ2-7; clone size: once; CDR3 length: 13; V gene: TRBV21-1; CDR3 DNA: TGTGCCAGCAGCAATGGCAGCTCCTACGAGCAGTACTTC; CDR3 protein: CASSNGSSYEQYF
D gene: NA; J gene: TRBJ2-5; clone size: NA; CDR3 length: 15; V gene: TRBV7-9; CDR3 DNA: TGTGCCAGCAGCTTAGGGGCCTACCGCCAAGAGACCCAGTACTTC; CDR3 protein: CASSLGAYRQETQYF
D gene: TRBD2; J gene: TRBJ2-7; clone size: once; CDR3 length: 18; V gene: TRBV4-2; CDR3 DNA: TGTGCCAGCAGCCAAGAGCCCTTGACTAGCGGGGGGGCGTACGAGCAGTACTTC; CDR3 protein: CASSQEPLTSGGAYEQYF
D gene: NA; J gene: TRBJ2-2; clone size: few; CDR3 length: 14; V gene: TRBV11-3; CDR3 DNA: TGTGCCAGCAGCTTCAGGACGAACACCGGGGAGCTGTTTTTT; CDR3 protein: CASSFRTNTGELFF
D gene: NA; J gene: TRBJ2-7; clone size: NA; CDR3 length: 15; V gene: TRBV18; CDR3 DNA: TGTGCCAGCTCTCCCAAGGGGCCCTCCTCCTACGAGCAGTACTTC; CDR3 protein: CASSPKGPSSYEQYF
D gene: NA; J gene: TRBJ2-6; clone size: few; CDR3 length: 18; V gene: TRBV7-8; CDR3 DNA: TGTGCCAGCAGCTTACGCAGAGGGCCCCTCTCTGGGGCCAACGTCCTGACTTTC; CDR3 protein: CASSLRRGPLSGANVLTF
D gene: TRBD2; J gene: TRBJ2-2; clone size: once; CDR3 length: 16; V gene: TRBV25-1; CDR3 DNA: TGTGCCAGCAGTTCTAGCGGGAGACTGGGTACCGGGGAGCTGTTTTTT; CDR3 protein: CASSSSGRLGTGELFF
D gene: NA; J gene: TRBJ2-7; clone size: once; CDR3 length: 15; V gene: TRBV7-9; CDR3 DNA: TGTGCCAGCATCCCCTTGGGGACAACCCCCTACGAGCAGTACTTC; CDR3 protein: CASIPLGTTPYEQYF
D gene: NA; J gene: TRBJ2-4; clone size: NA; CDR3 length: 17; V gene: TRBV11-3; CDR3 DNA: TGTGCCAGCAGTCAATCGGCGGGCCGGGGAGCCAAAAACATTCAGTACTTC; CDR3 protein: CASSQSAGRGAKNIQYF
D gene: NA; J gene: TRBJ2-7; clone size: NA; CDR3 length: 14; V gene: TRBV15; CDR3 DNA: TGTGCCACCAGCAGAGATCGGTCCTCCTACGAGCAGTACTTC; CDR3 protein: CATSRDRSSYEQYF
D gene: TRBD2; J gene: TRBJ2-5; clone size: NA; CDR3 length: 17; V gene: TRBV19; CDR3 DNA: TGTGCCAGTAGTATTGAGGGGCTGGGGAGGGGATCAGAGACCCAGTACTTC; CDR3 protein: CASSIEGLGRGSETQYF
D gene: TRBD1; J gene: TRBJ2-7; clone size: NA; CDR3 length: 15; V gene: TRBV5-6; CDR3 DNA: TGTGCCAGCAGCCGGGACAGGGGGAGGGCTTACGAGCAGTACTTC; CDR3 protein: CASSRDRGRAYEQYF
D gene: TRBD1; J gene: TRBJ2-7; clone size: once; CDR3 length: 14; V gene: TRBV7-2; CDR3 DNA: TGTGCCAGCAAATCAGGGGGAACCTCCTACGAGCAGTACTTC; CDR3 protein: CASKSGGTSYEQYF
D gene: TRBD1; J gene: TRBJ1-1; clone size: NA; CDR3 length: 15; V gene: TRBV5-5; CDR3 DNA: TGTGCCAGCAGCCTCCAGGGGACAGGGCCTACTGAAGCTTTCTTT; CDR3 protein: CASSLQGTGPTEAFF
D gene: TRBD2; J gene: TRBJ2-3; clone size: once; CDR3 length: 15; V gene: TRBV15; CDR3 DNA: TGTGCCACCAGCGTCGAGCGGGGGGTCACAGATACGCAGTATTTT; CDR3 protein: CATSVERGVTDTQYF
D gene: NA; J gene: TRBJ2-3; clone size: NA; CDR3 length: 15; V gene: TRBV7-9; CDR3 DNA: TGTGCCAGCAGCGTAGACAGCCCTAGCACAGATACGCAGTATTTT; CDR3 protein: CASSVDSPSTDTQYF
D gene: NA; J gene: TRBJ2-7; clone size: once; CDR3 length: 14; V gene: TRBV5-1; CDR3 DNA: TGCGCCAGCAGCTTGCAGGAGGGGCCCTACGAGCAGTACTTC; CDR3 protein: CASSLQEGPYEQYF
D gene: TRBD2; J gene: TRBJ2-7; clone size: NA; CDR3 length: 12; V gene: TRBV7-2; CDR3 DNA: TGTGCCAGCAGCTCGACTAGCGGCGAGCAGTACTTC; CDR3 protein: CASSSTSGEQYF
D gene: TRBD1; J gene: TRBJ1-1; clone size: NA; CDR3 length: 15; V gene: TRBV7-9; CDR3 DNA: TGTGCCAGCAGCGCACCGGGACAGGGGAACACTGAAGCTTTCTTT; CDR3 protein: CASSAPGQGNTEAFF
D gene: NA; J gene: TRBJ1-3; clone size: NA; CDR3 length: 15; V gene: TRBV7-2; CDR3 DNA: TGTGCCAGCATCGTTCAGGCAAACTCTGGAAACACCATATATTTT; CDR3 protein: CASIVQANSGNTIYF
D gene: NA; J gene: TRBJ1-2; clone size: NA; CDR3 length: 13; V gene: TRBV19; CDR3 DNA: TGTGCCAGTAGTATAGACAAGGGGTATGGCTACACCTTC; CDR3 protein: CASSIDKGYGYTF
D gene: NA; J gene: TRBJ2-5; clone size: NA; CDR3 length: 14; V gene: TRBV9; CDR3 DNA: TGTGCCAGCAGCAAGGGAGGGGGGCTAGAGACCCAGTACTTC; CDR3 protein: CASSKGGGLETQYF
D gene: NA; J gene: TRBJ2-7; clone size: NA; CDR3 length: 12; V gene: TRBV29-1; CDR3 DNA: TGCAGCGTTGAGTCGCGGGGATACGAGCAGTACTTC; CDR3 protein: CSVESRGYEQYF